One T cell receptor (beta chain) is described in this entry. Its specificity is unknown. These data come from a study of blood T cells in healthy people across ages. Whole-study results and caveats: PBMCs were not sorted, which prevented a conclusive comparison of naive versus antigen-experienced cells. The CMV status of each donor remained undetermined, and this could have confounded shifts in expanded clonotypes.

A second roughly 6 to 11 cycle PCR used barcoded and J-beta primers. Every cDNA was tagged by a template-switch adaptor with 12 random nucleotides. Each CDR3 protein is one row after TCRdb ran MiXCR on the 5' RACE reads. The sample lists about 680,000 distinct CDR3 sequences; around 49% were seen once. The CDR3 sequence is 16 residues long. V lost 4 bases and J lost 4; bases outside the gene matches: 10. Germline CDR1 is ENHRY and CDR2 is SYGVKD. The source is a woman aged 60-75 years in good health. The J gene is TRBJ1-1, the V gene TRBV10-3, with 9 bases aligning to TRBD1. Sequencing used blood. The CDR3 region has the DNA TGTGCCATCAGTGTTGGGACAGGGAATACGGGCACTGAAGCTTTCTTT. Amino acids: CAISVGTGNTGTEAFF.